This TCR beta chain appears in the sequencing data of a study of identical twins. Overall study findings and caveats: Recombination models fit unrelated individuals' TCR alpha sharing but underestimated twins'. Because invariant MAIT and iNKT cells could be present, zero-insertion analyses could be partly confounded.

To note about this clonotype: The antigen is not known.

Template switching added a universal primer site; cDNA carried unique molecular identifiers. TCRdb re-derived calls from the 5' RACE reads in MiXCR, one entry per CDR3 protein. The sample shows 17,000 or so distinct CDR3 sequences, around 70% of them seen only once. Germline lookup yields CDR1 SNHLY and CDR2 FYNNEI. The CDR3 loop spans 12 amino acids. Trimming cost V 7 bases and J 9 bases; bases outside gene matches: 5. The sequence derives from a woman aged 18-30 years in good health. This table probably holds off-target reads from a library built for another chain. The chain recombines TRBV2 with TRBJ2-1; 8 nucleotides agree with TRBD2. The sample consisted of memory (CD45RO+) T cells sorted from blood. CDR3 sequence (DNA): TGTGCCAGCACCCGGGAGGGGGGTGAGCAGTTCTTC. Residues: CASTREGGEQFF. Looking up the rest from reference TRBV2 and TRBJ2-1 gives the full variable domain: EPEVTQTPSHQVTQMGQEVILRCVPISNHLYFYWYRQILGQKVEFLVSFYNNEISEKSEIFDDQFSVERPDGSNFTLKIRSTKLEDSAMYFCASTREGGEQFFGPGTRLTVL.